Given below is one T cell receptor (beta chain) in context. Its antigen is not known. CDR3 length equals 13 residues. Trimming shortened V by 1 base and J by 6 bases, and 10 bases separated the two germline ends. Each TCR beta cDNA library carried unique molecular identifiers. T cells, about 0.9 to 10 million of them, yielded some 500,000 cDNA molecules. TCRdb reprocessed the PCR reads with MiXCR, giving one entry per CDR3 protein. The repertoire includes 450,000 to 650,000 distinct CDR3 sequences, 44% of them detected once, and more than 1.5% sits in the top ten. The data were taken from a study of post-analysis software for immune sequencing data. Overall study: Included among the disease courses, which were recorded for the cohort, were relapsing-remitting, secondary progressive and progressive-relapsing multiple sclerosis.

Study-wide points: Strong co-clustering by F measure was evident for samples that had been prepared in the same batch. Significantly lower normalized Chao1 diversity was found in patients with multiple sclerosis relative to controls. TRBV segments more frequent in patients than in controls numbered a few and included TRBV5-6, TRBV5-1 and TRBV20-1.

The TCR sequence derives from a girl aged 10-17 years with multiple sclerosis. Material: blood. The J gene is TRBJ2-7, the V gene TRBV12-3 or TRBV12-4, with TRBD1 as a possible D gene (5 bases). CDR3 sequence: CASSLVTRGEQYF. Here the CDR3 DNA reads TGTGCCAGCAGTTTAGTCACAAGGGGCGAGCAGTACTTC.